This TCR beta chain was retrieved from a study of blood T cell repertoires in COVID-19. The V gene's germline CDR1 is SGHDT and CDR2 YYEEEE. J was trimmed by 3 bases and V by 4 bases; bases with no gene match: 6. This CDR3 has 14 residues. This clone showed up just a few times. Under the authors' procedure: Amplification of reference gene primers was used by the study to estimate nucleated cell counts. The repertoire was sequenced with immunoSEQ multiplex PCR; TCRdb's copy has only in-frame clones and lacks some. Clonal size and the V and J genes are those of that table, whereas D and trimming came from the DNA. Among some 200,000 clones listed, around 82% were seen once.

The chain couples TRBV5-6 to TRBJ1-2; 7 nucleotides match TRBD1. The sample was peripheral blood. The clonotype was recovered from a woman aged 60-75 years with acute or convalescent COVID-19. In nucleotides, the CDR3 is TGTGCCAGCAGCCTGCCGGGACAGCACTATGGCTACACCTTC. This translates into CASSLPGQHYGYTF.